The text below deals with one T cell receptor beta chain. The data belong to a study of blood T cell repertoires in COVID-19. This table comes from immunoSEQ multiplex PCR, and its TCRdb copy is limited to in-frame clones, with some not included. The data show over 120,000 clones, with around 80% seen just once and 4.5% to 5% held by the top ten. Germline assignment: CDR1 KGHDR and CDR2 SFDVKD. The V gene end was trimmed by 4 bases and the J gene end by 3 bases; junction bases not matched to a gene: 3. The CDR3 runs to 15 residues. This chain links TRBV24-1 with TRBJ2-3; 10 nucleotides align to TRBD1. This receptor was identified in a woman aged 80 or over with active or convalescent COVID-19. The sequenced sample consisted of peripheral blood. In DNA, the CDR3 is TGTGCCACCAGTGAAGGGGGACAGGGGACAGATACGCAGTATTTT. It yields the protein CATSEGGQGTDTQYF.